This is a list of T cell receptor beta chains from one sample in a study of response to subunit inactivated influenza vaccine. TCRdb re-called the RT-PCR reads through MiXCR, storing one row per CDR3 protein. The profile covers about 180,000 distinct CDR3 sequences, with approximately 8.7% appearing a single time and approximately 11% taken by the ten largest. This specimen was non-naive T cells sorted from PBMCs, taken on the day of vaccination. These receptors came from a man in his fifties who received an inactivated influenza vaccine. Both conserved end residues are part of each CDR3.

V gene	J gene	CDR3 protein
TRBV10-3	TRBJ1-2	CATTPGSGKFYGYTF
TRBV6-2/TRBV6-3	TRBJ2-7	CASSPTGLAGGMDEQYF
TRBV27	TRBJ1-1	CASSLSILGGAGGTEAFF
TRBV20-1	TRBJ2-1	CSANGLAAYNEQFF
TRBV6-1	TRBJ1-5	CASGGQGGNQPQHF
TRBV4-2	TRBJ1-6	CASSQAGTGRSPLHF
TRBV20-1	TRBJ2-2	CSARDLSGSATGELFF
TRBV6-2/TRBV6-3	TRBJ2-7	CASSYAGLTSYEQYF
TRBV15	TRBJ2-7	CATSRQTDSYEQYF
TRBV7-9	TRBJ2-3	CASSITSGGADTQYF
TRBV5-1	TRBJ2-2	CASNFGNTGELFF
TRBV12-3/TRBV12-4	TRBJ1-1	CASSSRLRGAEAFF
TRBV6-5	TRBJ2-1	CASSYGTGLAGGPNEQFF
TRBV3-1	TRBJ2-1	CASSQYDSLGEQFF
TRBV6-2/TRBV6-3	TRBJ2-2	CASSLGVRAGELFF
TRBV12-3/TRBV12-4	TRBJ2-7	CASSGTSYEQYF
TRBV3-1	TRBJ2-5	CASSQVGRSQYF
TRBV7-2	TRBJ2-5	CASSEQYRGQRETQYF
TRBV7-9	TRBJ2-5	CASSFPSATQYF
TRBV5-1	TRBJ1-1	CASSLVRGTEAFF
TRBV12-3/TRBV12-4	TRBJ1-2	CASSYGGDGYTF
TRBV5-1	TRBJ2-7	CASSLRGQSTYEQYF
TRBV28	TRBJ1-1	CASSRPQGLGTEAFF
TRBV5-4	TRBJ2-2	CASSLGSSAPRELFF
TRBV7-2	TRBJ2-3	CASSLGDYLVGLAGFPDTQYF
TRBV20-1	TRBJ2-3	CSAPSLAGGSTDTQYF
TRBV6-1	TRBJ1-1	CASSLSRDRRNTEAFF
TRBV14	TRBJ2-3	CASSATSGHTDTQYF
TRBV20-1	TRBJ2-1	CSATLAGVYNEQFF
TRBV24-1	TRBJ2-1	CATSDPSSYNEQFF
TRBV20-1	TRBJ1-5	CSARPGLRPNQPQHF
TRBV12-3/TRBV12-4	TRBJ1-2	CASSRTGASGYGYTF
TRBV28	TRBJ2-2	CASRLAGGPTTGELFF
TRBV5-1	TRBJ1-4	CASSLVTGGGEKLFF
TRBV12-3/TRBV12-4	TRBJ2-7	CASSTSGRAYEQYF